This T cell receptor beta chain was identified in a study of cytomegalovirus exposure and HLA in healthy donors. On the study more broadly: From HLA-typed donors, an early data release held tens of millions of unique TCRs. Whole-study results and caveats: TCR beta V- and J-gene trimming, according to a later analysis, was linked to a missense DCLRE1C variant. A later examination showed that TCR association rates differed by HLA locus, with DRB1 most and HLA-C fewest.

CDR3 length: 15 amino acids. With V trimmed by 6 bases and J by 2 bases, 5 bases remained unmatched. CDR1 is MNHEY, CDR2 SMNVEV, per germline (reference sequence). Note on this clone: No antigen is known for it.

The PCR had 60 Vbeta and 13 Jbeta primers. The repertoire was sequenced with immunoSEQ multiplex PCR; TCRdb's copy has only in-frame clones and lacks some. This sample has about 140,000 clones, with less than 85% found just once. The chain combines TRBV27 with TRBJ1-5, with 9 bases aligning to TRBD1. The TCR comes from a man between 40 and 49 years old in good health and CMV-seronegative. Sequences were obtained from PBMCs. The CDR3 protein is CASSPGQGGNQPQHF. CDR3 bases: TGTGCCAGCAGCCCGGGACAGGGTGGCAATCAGCCCCAGCATTTT.